The T cell receptor beta chain described here comes from a study of T cells in Graves' hyperthyroidism and ophthalmopathy. RNA transcripts provided the source from which TCR beta CDR3 regions were amplified. A first-round RT-PCR of the TCR CDR3 used the HTBI primer set. TCRdb used MiXCR to reprocess the multiplex PCR reads, holding one entry per CDR3 protein. In the table there are about 24,000 distinct CDR3 sequences, 45% to 55% of which are singletons. Turning to this clonotype: The junction departs from the called germline gene at one end, perhaps through a read error.

The sample taken for sequencing was blood. The sequence was obtained from a woman aged 40-49 years with Graves' hyperthyroidism that later progressed to Graves' ophthalmopathy.

The chain's CDR3 is CSARSLTEAFF. CDR3 bases: TGCAGTGCTAGATCTCTCACTGAGGCTTTCTTT. This chain joins TRBV20-1 and TRBJ1-1; no definite D call. Looked up from germline, CDR1 is DFQATT and CDR2 is SNEGSKA (reference sequence). The CDR3 is made up of 11 amino acids.